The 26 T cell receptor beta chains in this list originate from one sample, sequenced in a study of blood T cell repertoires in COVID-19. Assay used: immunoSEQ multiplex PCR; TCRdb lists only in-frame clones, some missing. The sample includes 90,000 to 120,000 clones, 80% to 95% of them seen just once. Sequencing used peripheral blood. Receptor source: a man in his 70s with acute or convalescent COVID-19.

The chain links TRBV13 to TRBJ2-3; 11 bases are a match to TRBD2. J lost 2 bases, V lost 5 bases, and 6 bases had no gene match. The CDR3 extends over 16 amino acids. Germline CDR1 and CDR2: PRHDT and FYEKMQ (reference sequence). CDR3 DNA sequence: TGTGCCAGCAGCGATAGACTAGCGGGGAACACAGATACGCAGTATTTT. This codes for CASSDRLAGNTDTQYF.

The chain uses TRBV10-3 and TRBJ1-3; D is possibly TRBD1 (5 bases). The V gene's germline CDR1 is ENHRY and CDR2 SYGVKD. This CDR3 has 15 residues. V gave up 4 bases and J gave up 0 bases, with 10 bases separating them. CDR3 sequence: CAISGTGFSGNTIYF. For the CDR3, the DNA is TGTGCCATCAGTGGAACAGGCTTCTCTGGAAACACCATATATTTT.

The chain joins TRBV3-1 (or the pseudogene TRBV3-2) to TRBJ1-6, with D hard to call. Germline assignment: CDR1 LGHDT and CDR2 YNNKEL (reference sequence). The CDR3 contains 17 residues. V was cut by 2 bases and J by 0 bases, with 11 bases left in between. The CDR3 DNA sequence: TGTGCCAGCAGCCAATCCGGACTGAGCTCCTATAATTCACCCCTCCACTTT. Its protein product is CASSQSGLSSYNSPLHF.

CDR3 DNA: TGTGCCAGCTCACCACCCTCCGGGACAGGGGTGAATGAGCAGTTCTTC. Amino acids: CASSPPSGTGVNEQFF. The chain links TRBV18 to TRBJ2-1; 10 bases align to TRBD1. V was clipped by 0 bases and J by 7 bases; unmatched bases: 6. Germline CDR1 and CDR2: KGHSH and LQKENI. The CDR3 extends over 16 amino acids.

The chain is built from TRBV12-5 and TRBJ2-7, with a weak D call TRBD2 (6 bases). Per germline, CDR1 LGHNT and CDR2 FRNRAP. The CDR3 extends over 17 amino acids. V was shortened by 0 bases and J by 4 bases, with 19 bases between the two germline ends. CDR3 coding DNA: TGTGCTAGTGGTTTGGTAGTTTTGGAGGGGTCGAGGTACGAGCAGTACTTC. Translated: CASGLVVLEGSRYEQYF.

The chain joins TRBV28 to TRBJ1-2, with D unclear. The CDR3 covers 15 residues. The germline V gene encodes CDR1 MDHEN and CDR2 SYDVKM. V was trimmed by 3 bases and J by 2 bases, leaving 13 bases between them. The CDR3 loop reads CASSFRRGFNYGYTF. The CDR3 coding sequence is TGTGCCAGCAGTTTTCGGAGAGGGTTCAACTATGGCTACACCTTC.

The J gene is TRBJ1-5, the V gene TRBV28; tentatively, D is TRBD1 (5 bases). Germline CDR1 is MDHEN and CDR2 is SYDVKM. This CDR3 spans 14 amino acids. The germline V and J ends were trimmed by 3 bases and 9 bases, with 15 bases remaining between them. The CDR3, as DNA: TGTGCCAGCAGTTTCCGGGGGGATCGGCGGCCCCAGCATTTT. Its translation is CASSFRGDRRPQHF.

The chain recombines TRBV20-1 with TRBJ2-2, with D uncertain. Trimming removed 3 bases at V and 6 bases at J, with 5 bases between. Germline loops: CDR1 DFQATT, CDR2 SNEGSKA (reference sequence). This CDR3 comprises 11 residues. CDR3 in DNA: TGCAGTGCTAGTCGGGCCGGGGAGCTGTTTTTT. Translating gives CSASRAGELFF.

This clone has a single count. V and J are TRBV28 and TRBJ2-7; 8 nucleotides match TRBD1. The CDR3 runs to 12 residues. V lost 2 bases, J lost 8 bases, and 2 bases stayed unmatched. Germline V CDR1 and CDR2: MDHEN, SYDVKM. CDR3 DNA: TGTGCCAGCAGTTTAGACAGGGGCCAGCAGTACTTC. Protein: CASSLDRGQQYF.

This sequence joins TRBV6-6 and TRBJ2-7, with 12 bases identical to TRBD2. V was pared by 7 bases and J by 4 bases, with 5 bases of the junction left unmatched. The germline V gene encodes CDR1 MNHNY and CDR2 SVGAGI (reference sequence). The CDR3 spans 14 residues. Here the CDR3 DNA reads TGTGCCAGCACCACTAGCGGGAGGTCTTACGAGCAGTACTTC. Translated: CASTTSGRSYEQYF.

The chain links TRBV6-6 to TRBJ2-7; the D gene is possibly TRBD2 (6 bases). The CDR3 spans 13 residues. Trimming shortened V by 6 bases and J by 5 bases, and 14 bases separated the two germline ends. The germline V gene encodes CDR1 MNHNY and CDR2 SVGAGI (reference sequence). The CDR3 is CASSHGPGDEQYF. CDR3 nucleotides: TGTGCCAGCAGCCACGGTCCGGGGGACGAGCAGTACTTC.

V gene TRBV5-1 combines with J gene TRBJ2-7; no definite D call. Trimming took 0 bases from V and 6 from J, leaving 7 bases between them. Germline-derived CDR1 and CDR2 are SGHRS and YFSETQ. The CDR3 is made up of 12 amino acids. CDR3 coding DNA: TGCGCCAGCAGCTTGGATTGGAGCGAGCAGTACTTC. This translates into CASSLDWSEQYF.

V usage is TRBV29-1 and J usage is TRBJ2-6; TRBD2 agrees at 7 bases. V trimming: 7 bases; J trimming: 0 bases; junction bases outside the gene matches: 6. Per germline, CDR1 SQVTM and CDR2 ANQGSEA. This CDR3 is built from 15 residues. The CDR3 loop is CSASGGSSGANVLTF. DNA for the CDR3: TGCAGCGCGTCGGGGGGTAGCTCTGGGGCCAACGTCCTGACTTTC.

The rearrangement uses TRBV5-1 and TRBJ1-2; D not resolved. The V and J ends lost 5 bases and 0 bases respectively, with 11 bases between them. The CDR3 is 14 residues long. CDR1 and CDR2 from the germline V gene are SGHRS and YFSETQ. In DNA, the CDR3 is TGCGCCAGCAGACACGATAATACTAACTATGGCTACACCTTC. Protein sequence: CASRHDNTNYGYTF.

This CDR3 reads CASSLVASGYNEQFF. The CDR3 coding sequence is TGTGCCAGCAGCTTAGTCGCTAGCGGGTACAATGAGCAGTTCTTC. The chain links TRBV7-6 to TRBJ2-1; 8 nucleotides align to TRBD2. The germline CDR1 and CDR2 sequences are SGHVS and FNYEAQ. This CDR3 spans 15 amino acids. With 1 base clipped from V and 4 bases from J, the junction kept 3 bases outside the gene matches.

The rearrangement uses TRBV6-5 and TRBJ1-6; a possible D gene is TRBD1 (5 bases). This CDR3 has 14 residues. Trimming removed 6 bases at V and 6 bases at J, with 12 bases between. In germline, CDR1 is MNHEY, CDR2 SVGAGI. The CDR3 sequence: CASRTGQLNSPLHF. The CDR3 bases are TGTGCCAGCAGGACTGGACAACTTAATTCACCCCTCCACTTT.

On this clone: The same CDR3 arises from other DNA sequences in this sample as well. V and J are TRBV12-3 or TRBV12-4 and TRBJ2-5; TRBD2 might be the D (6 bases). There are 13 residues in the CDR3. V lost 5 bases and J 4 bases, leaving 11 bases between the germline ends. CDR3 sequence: CASSPPEGETQYF. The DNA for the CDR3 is TGTGCCAGCAGTCCCCCGGAGGGAGAGACCCAGTACTTC.

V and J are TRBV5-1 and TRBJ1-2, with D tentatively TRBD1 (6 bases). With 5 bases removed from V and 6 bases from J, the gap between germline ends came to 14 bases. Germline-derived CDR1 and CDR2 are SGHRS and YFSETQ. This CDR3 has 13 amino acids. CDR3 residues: CASRTYPGDGYTF. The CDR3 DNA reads TGCGCCAGCAGAACTTACCCAGGGGATGGCTACACCTTC. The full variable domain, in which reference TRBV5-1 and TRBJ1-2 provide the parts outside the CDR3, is KAGVTQTPRYLIKTRGQQVTLSCSPISGHRSVSWYQQTPGQGLQFLFEYFSETQRNKGNFPGRFSGRQFSNSRSEMNVSTLELGDSALYLCASRTYPGDGYTFGSGTRLTVV.

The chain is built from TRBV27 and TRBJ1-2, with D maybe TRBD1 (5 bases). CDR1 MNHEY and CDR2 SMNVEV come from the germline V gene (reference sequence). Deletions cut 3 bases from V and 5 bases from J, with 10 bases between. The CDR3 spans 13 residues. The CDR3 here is CASSFRGAYGYTF. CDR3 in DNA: TGTGCCAGCAGTTTTCGTGGGGCGTATGGCTACACCTTC.

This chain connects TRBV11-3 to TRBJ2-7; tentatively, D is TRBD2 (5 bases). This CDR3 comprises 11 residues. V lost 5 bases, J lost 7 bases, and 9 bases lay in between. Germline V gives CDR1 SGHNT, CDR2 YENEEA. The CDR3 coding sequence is TGTGCCAGCAGCCGGGGTATTGAGCAGTACTTC. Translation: CASSRGIEQYF.

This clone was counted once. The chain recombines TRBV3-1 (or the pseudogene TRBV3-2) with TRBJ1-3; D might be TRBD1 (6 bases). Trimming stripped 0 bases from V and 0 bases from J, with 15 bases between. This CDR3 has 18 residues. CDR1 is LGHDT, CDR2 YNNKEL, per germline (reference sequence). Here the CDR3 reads CASSQDWAGVSSGNTIYF. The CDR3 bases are TGTGCCAGCAGCCAAGATTGGGCAGGGGTTAGCTCTGGAAACACCATATATTTT.

The chain's CDR3 is CASSFVEWELFF. CDR3 in DNA: TGTGCCAGCAGCTTCGTTGAGTGGGAGCTGTTTTTT. The chain uses TRBV11-2 and TRBJ2-2; D remains ambiguous. Germline V CDR1 and CDR2: SGHAT, FQNNGV. Trimming pared 3 bases from V and 9 bases from J, leaving 8 bases between. The CDR3 consists of 12 residues.

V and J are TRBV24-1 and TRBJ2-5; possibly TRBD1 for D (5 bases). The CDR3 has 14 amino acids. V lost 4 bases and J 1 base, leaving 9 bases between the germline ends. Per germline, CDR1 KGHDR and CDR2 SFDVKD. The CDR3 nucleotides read TGTGCCACCAGTGACCGCAGGGTCCAAGAGACCCAGTACTTC. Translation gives CATSDRRVQETQYF.

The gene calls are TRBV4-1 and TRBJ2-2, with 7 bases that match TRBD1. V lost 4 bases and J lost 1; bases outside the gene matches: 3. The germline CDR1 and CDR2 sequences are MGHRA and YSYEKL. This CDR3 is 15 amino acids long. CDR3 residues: CASSPGTVNTGELFF. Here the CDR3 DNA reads TGCGCCAGCAGCCCCGGGACAGTGAACACCGGGGAGCTGTTTTTT.

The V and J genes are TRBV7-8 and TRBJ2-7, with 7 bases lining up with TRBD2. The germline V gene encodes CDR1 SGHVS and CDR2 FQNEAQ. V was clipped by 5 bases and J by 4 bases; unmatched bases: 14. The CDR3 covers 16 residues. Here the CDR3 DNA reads TGTGCCAGCAGCCCCCTCACGCGGTGGGGAGGGTACGAGCAGTACTTC. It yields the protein CASSPLTRWGGYEQYF.

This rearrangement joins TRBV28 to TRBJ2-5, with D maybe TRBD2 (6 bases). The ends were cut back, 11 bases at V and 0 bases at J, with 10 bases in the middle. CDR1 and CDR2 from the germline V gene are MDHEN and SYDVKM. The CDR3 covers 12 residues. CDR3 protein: CAARRDQETQYF. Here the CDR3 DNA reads TGTGCCGCCCGGAGGGACCAAGAGACCCAGTACTTC. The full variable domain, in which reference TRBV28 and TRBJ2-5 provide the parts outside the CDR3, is DVKVTQSSRYLVKRTGEKVFLECVQDMDHENMFWYRQDPGLGLRLIYFSYDVKMKEKGDIPEGYSVSREKKERFSLILESASTNQTSMYLCAARRDQETQYFGPGTRLLVL.